This record looks at one T cell receptor (beta chain) sequence and its context. Its antigen is currently unknown. The germline gives CDR1 SEHNR, CDR2 FQNEAQ (reference sequence). V was shortened by 5 bases and J by 7 bases, with 17 bases between the two germline ends. This CDR3 contains 14 residues. This sample stems from a study of OX40 agonist ivuxolimab in advanced cancers. Study-wide results and caveats: Among T cells, CD8+ cells averaged more expanded clones than CD4+ cells. At 0.1 to 3.0 mg/kg and by week 6, clonal expansion occurred in CD4+ and CD8+ blood T cells.

Profiled with immunoSEQ multiplex PCR; TCRdb holds only in-frame clones, not every one. The sample lists more than 65,000 clones, roughly 78% seen once, with approximately 5% in the top ten. This chain joins TRBV7-9 and TRBJ1-2; possible D gene TRBD1, 5 bases. The sequence was collected from an adult with an advanced solid tumor such as melanoma, head and neck, liver or kidney cancer. Specimen: CD4+ or CD8+ T cells sorted from blood, collected in a trial of the OX40 agonist ivuxolimab. The CDR3 DNA sequence: TGTGCCAGCAGCCAGGTGGACAAAGTAGGTGGCTACACCTTC. This encodes CASSQVDKVGGYTF.